This T cell receptor beta chain was captured in a study of control samples from healthy donors and cancer patients. TCRdb's table, derived via immunoSEQ multiplex PCR, lists solely in-frame clones and lacks some. The sample lists 150,000 or so clones; about 94% were seen once. The TCR originated in a man in his forties in good health. The sample taken for sequencing was blood.

The CDR3 spells CASSPSTGRGRTEAFF. The CDR3 DNA reads TGTGCCAGTAGCCCAAGTACGGGACGGGGTCGGACTGAAGCTTTCTTT. The chain carries TRBV19 and TRBJ1-1; D is perhaps TRBD1 (5 bases). The ends were cut back, 6 bases at V and 5 bases at J, with 22 bases in the middle. The CDR3 contains 16 residues. Germline V lookup: CDR1 LNHDA, CDR2 SQIVND (reference sequence).